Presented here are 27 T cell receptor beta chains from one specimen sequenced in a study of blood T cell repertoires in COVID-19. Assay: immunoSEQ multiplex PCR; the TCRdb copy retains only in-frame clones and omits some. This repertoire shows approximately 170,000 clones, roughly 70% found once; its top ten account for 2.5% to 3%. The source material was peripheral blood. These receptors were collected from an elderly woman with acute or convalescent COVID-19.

The CDR3: CASSEARSNQPQHF. The CDR3 nucleotides read TGTGCCAGCAGTGAAGCTCGTAGCAATCAGCCCCAGCATTTT. The rearrangement joins TRBV6-1 to TRBJ1-5; D ambiguous. Germline V gene sequence: CDR1 MNHNS, CDR2 SASEGT. The V gene lost 0 bases and the J gene lost 0 bases, with 3 bases spanning the gap. The CDR3 loop spans 14 amino acids.

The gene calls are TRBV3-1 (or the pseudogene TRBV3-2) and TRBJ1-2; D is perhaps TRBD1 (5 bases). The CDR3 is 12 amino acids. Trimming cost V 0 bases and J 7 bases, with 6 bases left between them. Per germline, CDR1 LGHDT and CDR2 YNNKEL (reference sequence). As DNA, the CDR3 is TGTGCCAGCAGCCAAGATAGGGGTGGCTACACCTTC. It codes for CASSQDRGGYTF.

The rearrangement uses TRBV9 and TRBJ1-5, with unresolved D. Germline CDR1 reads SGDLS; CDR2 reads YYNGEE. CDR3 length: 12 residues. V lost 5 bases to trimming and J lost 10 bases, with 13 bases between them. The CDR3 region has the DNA TGTGCCAGCAGTGGCCCTCGGGGACCCCAGCATTTT. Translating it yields CASSGPRGPQHF.

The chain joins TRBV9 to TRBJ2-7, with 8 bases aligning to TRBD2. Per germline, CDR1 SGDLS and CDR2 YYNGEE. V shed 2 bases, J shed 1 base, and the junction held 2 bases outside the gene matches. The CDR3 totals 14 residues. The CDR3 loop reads CASSVGLVSYEQYF. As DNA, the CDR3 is TGTGCCAGCAGCGTGGGACTAGTGTCCTACGAGCAGTACTTC.

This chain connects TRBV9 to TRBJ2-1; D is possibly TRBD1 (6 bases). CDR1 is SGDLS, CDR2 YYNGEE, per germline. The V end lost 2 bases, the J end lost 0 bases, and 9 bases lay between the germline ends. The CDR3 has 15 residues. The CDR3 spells CASSVGQSSYNEQFF. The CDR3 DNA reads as TGTGCCAGCAGCGTCGGACAGAGCTCCTACAATGAGCAGTTCTTC.

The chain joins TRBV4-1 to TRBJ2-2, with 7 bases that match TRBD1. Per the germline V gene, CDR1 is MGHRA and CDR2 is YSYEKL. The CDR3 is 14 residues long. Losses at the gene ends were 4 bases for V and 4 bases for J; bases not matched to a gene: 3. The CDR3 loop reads CASSPYRGTGELFF. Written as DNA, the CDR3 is TGCGCCAGCAGCCCATACAGGGGCACCGGGGAGCTGTTTTTT.

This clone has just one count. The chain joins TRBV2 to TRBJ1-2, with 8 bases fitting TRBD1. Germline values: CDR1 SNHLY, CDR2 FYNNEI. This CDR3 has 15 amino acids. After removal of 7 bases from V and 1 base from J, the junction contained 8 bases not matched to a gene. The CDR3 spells CASTGQGASNYGYTF. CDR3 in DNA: TGTGCCAGCACGGGCCAGGGGGCTAGTAACTATGGCTACACCTTC. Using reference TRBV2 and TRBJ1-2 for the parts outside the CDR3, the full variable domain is EPEVTQTPSHQVTQMGQEVILRCVPISNHLYFYWYRQILGQKVEFLVSFYNNEISEKSEIFDDQFSVERPDGSNFTLKIRSTKLEDSAMYFCASTGQGASNYGYTFGSGTRLTVV.

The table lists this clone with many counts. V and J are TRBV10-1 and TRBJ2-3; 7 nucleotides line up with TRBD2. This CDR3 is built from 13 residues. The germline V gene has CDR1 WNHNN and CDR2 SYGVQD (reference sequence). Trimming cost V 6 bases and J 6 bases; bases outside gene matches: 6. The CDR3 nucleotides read TGCGCCAGCAGCGGCGGGAGAATGGATACGCAGTATTTT. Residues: CASSGGRMDTQYF.

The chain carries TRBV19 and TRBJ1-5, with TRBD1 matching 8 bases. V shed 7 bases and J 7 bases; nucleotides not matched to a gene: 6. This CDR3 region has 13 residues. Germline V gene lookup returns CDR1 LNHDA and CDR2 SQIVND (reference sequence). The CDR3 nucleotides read TGTGCCAGTACCGGGACAGGTTTACAGCCCCAGCATTTT. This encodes CASTGTGLQPQHF.

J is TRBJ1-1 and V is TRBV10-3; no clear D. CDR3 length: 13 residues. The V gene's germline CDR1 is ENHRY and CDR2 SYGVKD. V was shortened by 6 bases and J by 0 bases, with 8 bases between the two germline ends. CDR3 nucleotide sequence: TGTGCCATCAGAATCGGGGTGAACACTGAAGCTTTCTTT. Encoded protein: CAIRIGVNTEAFF.

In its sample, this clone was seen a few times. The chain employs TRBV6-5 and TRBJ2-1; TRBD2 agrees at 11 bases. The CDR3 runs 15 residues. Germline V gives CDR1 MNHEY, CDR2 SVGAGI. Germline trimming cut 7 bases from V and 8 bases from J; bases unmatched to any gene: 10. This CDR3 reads CASMALAGGPDEQFF. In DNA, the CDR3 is TGTGCCAGCATGGCATTAGCGGGAGGGCCGGATGAGCAGTTCTTC.

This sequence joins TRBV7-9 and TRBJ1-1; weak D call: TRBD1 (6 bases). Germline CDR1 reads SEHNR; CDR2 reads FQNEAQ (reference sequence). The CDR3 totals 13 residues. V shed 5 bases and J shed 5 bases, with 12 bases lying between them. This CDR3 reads CASSRQGTTEAFF. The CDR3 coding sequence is TGTGCCAGCAGCCGTCAGGGGACAACTGAAGCTTTCTTT.

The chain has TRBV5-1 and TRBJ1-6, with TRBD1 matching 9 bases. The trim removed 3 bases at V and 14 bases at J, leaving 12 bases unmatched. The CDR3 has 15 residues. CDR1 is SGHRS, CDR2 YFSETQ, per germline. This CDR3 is CASSSGTGRFETLHF. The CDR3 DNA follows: TGCGCCAGCAGCTCCGGGACAGGGAGGTTCGAGACCCTCCACTTT. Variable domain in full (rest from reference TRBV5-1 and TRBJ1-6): KAGVTQTPRYLIKTRGQQVTLSCSPISGHRSVSWYQQTPGQGLQFLFEYFSETQRNKGNFPGRFSGRQFSNSRSEMNVSTLELGDSALYLCASSSGTGRFETLHFGNGTRLTVT.

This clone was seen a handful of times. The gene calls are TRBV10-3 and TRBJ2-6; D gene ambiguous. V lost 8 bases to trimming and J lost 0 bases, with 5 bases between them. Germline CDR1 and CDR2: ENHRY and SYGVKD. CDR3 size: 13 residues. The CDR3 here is CAILRSGANVLTF. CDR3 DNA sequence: TGTGCCATCCTCCGCTCTGGGGCCAACGTCCTGACTTTC.

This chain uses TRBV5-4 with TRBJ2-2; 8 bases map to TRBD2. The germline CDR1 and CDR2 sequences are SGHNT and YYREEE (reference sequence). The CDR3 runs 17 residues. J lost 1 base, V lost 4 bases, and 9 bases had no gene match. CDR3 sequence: CASSPQPGLGNTGELFF. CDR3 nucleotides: TGTGCCAGCAGCCCCCAGCCGGGACTAGGGAACACCGGGGAGCTGTTTTTT.

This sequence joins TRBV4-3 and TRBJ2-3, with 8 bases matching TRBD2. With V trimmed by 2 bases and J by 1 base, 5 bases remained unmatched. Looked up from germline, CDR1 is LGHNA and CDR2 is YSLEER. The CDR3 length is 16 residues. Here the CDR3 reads CASSQTGLVGTDTQYF. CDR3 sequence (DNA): TGCGCCAGCAGCCAAACGGGACTAGTCGGCACAGATACGCAGTATTTT.

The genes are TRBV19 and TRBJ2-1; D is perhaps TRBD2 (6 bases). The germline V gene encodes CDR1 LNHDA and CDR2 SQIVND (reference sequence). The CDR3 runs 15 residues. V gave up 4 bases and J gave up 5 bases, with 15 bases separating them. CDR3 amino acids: CASSSQTGLHNEQFF. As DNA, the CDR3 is TGTGCCAGTAGTAGCCAAACGGGACTTCACAATGAGCAGTTCTTC.

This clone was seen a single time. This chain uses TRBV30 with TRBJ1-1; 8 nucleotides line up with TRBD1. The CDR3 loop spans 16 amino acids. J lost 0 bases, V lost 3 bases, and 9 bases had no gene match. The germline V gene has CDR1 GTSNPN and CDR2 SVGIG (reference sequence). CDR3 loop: CAWRRQGLNMNTEAFF. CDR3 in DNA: TGTGCCTGGAGACGACAGGGGCTTAACATGAACACTGAAGCTTTCTTT. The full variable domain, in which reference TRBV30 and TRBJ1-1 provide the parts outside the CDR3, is SQTIHQWPATLVQPVGSPLSLECTVEGTSNPNLYWYRQAAGRGLQLLFYSVGIGQISSEVPQNLSASRPQDRQFILSSKKLLLSDSGFYLCAWRRQGLNMNTEAFFGQGTRLTVV.

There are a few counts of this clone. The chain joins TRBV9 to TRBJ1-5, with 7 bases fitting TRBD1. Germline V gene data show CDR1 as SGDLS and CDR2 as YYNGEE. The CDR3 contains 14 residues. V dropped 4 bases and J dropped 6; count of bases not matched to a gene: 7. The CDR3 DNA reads TGTGCCAGCAGCTCCCAGGGGGTACTTCAGCCCCAGCATTTT. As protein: CASSSQGVLQPQHF. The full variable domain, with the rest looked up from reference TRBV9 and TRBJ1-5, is DSGVTQTPKHLITATGQRVTLRCSPRSGDLSVYWYQQSLDQGLQFLIQYYNGEERAKGNILERFSAQQFPDLHSELNLSSLELGDSALYFCASSSQGVLQPQHFGDGTRLSIL.

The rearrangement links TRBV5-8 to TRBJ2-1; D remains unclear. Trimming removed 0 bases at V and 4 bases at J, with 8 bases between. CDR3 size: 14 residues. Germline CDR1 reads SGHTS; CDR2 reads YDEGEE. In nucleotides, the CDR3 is TGTGCCAGCAGCTTGGGTGGAGTTTACAATGAGCAGTTCTTC. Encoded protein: CASSLGGVYNEQFF.

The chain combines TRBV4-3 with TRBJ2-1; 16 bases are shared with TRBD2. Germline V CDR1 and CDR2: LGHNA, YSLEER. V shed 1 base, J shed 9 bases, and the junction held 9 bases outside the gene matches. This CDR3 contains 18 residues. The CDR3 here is CASSQGDTGLAGGSEQFF. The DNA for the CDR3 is TGCGCCAGCAGCCAAGGAGATACGGGACTAGCGGGAGGGTCTGAGCAGTTCTTC.

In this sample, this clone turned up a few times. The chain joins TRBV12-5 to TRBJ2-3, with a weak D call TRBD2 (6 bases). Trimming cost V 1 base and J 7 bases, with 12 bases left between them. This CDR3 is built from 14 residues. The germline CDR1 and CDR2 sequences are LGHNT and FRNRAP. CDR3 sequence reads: CASGLGLGGNTQYF. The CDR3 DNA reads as TGTGCTAGTGGTTTGGGACTAGGAGGAAATACGCAGTATTTT.

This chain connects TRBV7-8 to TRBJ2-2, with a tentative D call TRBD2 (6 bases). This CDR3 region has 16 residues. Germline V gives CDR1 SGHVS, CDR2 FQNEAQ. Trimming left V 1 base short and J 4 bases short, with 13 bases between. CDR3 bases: TGTGCCAGCAGCTTAGTCAGGCAGGGAGGCACCGGGGAGCTGTTTTTT. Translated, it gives CASSLVRQGGTGELFF.

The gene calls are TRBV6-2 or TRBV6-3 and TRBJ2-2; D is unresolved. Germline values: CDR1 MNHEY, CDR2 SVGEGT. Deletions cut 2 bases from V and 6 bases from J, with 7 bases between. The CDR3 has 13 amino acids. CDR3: CASSYPNSGELFF. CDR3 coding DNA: TGTGCCAGCAGTTACCCCAACTCCGGGGAGCTGTTTTTT.

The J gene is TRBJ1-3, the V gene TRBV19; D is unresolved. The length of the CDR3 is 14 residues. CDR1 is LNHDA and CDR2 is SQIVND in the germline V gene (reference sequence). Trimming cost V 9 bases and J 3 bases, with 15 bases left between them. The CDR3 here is CASALSPGGNTIYF. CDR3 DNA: TGTGCCAGCGCACTTTCTCCGGGTGGAAACACCATATATTTT.

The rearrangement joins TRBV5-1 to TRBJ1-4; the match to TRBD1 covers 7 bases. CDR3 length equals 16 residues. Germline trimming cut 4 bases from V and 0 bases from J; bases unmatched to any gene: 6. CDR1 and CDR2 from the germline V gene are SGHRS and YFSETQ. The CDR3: CASSAGTVATNEKLFF. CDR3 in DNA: TGCGCCAGCAGCGCCGGGACAGTAGCAACTAATGAAAAACTGTTTTTT.

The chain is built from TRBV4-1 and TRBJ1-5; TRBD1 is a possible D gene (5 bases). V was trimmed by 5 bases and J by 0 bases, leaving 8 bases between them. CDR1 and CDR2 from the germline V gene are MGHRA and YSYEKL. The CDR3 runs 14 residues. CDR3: CASSGTDSNQPQHF. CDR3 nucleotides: TGCGCCAGCAGCGGGACTGATAGCAATCAGCCCCAGCATTTT.